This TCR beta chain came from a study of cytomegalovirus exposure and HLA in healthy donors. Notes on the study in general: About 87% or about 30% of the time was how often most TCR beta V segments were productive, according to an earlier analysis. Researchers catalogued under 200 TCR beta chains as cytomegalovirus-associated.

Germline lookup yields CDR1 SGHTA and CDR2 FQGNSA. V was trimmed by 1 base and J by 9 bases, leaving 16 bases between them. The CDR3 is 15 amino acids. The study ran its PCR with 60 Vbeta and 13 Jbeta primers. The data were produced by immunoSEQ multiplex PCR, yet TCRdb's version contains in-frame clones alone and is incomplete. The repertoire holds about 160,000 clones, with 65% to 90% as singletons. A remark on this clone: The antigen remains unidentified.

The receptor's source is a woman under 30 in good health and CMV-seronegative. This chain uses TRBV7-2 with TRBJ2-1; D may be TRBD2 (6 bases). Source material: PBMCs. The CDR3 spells CASSLGGGAWGEQFF. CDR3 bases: TGTGCCAGCAGCTTAGGGGGCGGGGCTTGGGGTGAGCAGTTCTTC.